These 27 T cell receptor beta chains were all obtained from the same sample, sequenced in a study of shared T cell receptors in the human thymus. Only in-frame clones appear in the TCRdb table, and some are missing; sequencing was by immunoSEQ multiplex PCR. In the table there are about 660,000 clones, more than 75% of which are singletons. This sample also belongs to another study, concerning human thymus T cells.

The sequencing input was thymocytes. The receptors come from a boy under two years old with a congenital heart defect.

This chain links TRBV6-5 with TRBJ2-7, with 9 positions matching TRBD1. The CDR3 covers 15 residues. V lost 1 base to trimming and J lost 5 bases; unmatched junction nucleotides: 6. The germline V gene has CDR1 MNHEY and CDR2 SVGAGI. The DNA for the CDR3 is TGTGCCAGCAGTTACTTGGGACAGGGACTTGACGAGCAGTACTTC. Protein sequence: CASSYLGQGLDEQYF.

This chain links TRBV5-4 with TRBJ1-1; D ambiguous. CDR1 is SGHNT, CDR2 YYREEE, per germline (reference sequence). The V end lost 0 bases, the J end lost 6 bases, and 12 bases lay between the germline ends. This CDR3 has 14 residues. The DNA for the CDR3 is TGTGCCAGCAGCTTGGGCGGTCGATCAGCTGAAGCTTTCTTT. Amino acid sequence: CASSLGGRSAEAFF.

The V gene is TRBV27, the J gene TRBJ2-1; 9 bases map to TRBD2. J lost 7 bases, V lost 6 bases, and 10 bases had no gene match. The germline V gene encodes CDR1 MNHEY and CDR2 SMNVEV (reference sequence). This CDR3 is built from 15 residues. As DNA, the CDR3 is TGTGCCAGCAGCCTATGGCGGGGGGGCCAGAATGAGCAGTTCTTC. It is translated as CASSLWRGGQNEQFF.

The chain links TRBV29-1 to TRBJ1-2, with D perhaps matching TRBD1 (6 bases). CDR1 SQVTM and CDR2 ANQGSEA come from the germline V gene. The CDR3 extends over 13 amino acids. With 7 bases removed from V and 4 bases from J, the gap between germline ends came to 16 bases. CDR3 amino acids: CSGGQPGAYGYTF. The CDR3 DNA reads as TGCAGCGGTGGACAGCCAGGGGCCTATGGCTACACCTTC.

In nucleotides, the CDR3 is TGCGCCAGCAGCCAAGCCAAGCGGGAAGTCTGGAATGAGCAGTTCTTC. Its protein product is CASSQAKREVWNEQFF. The rearrangement uses TRBV4-3 and TRBJ2-1; 7 nucleotides align to TRBD2. Germline CDR1 and CDR2: LGHNA and YSLEER. V was clipped by 1 base and J by 7 bases; unmatched bases: 10. The CDR3 is 16 amino acids.

The chain is built from TRBV7-8 and TRBJ1-2, with D uncertain. The length of the CDR3 is 15 residues. Between the trimmed V and J ends, which lost 5 bases and 4 bases, there was a span of 17 bases. Germline V gene data show CDR1 as SGHVS and CDR2 as FQNEAQ. The CDR3 DNA follows: TGTGCCAGCAGCCCTAGCGGTGGAGGGAGCTATGGCTACACCTTC. Amino acids: CASSPSGGGSYGYTF.

CDR3 amino acids: CASSQSGRDRGDNQPQHF. Here the CDR3 DNA reads TGCGCCAGCAGTCAATCAGGTCGGGACAGGGGAGACAATCAGCCCCAGCATTTT. The chain employs TRBV23-1 and TRBJ1-5; 10 bases map to TRBD1. TRBV23-1 counts as an open reading frame of uncertain function. Unmatched junction bases numbered 8, after V lost 0 bases and J lost 3 bases. This CDR3 contains 18 residues.

This chain connects TRBV30 to TRBJ2-7; 7 nucleotides match TRBD1. The CDR3 covers 14 residues. V trimming: 2 bases; J trimming: 3 bases; junction bases outside the gene matches: 7. Germline CDR1 and CDR2: GTSNPN and SVGIG (reference sequence). CDR3: CAWSFSAGGYEQYF. CDR3 sequence (DNA): TGTGCCTGGAGTTTCTCGGCAGGGGGCTACGAGCAGTACTTC.

The CDR3 here is CASSAPAKGYTF. In DNA, the CDR3 is TGTGCCAGCAGTGCGCCAGCGAAGGGCTACACCTTC. The V gene is TRBV6-1, the J gene TRBJ1-2; D remains ambiguous. CDR3 length equals 12 residues. CDR1 is MNHNS, CDR2 SASEGT, per germline. V gave up 4 bases and J gave up 8 bases, with 11 bases separating them.

The rearrangement links TRBV7-8 to TRBJ2-1, with D possibly being TRBD1 (5 bases). The CDR3 sequence is 13 residues long. The V and J ends lost 1 base and 5 bases respectively, with 6 bases between them. Per germline, CDR1 SGHVS and CDR2 FQNEAQ. CDR3 bases: TGTGCCAGCAGCTTAGGCAGGGACAATGAGCAGTTCTTC. Its protein is CASSLGRDNEQFF.

In its sample, this clone was seen a few times. V is TRBV5-5 and J is TRBJ1-6; TRBD1 aligns across 11 bases. Looked up from germline, CDR1 is SGHKS and CDR2 is YYEKEE (reference sequence). The CDR3 runs 17 residues. The junction had 7 bases not matched to a gene; V was cut back by 0 bases and J by 8 bases. The CDR3 loop reads CASSLGGQGETYSPLHF. For the CDR3, the DNA is TGTGCCAGCAGCTTGGGGGGACAGGGGGAGACTTATTCACCCCTCCACTTT.

The genes are TRBV15 and TRBJ2-2; 7 bases map to TRBD1. Germline CDR1 and CDR2: LNHNV and YYDKDF (reference sequence). The J segment lost 4 bases and the V segment lost 4 bases, leaving 15 bases of the junction unmatched. The length of the CDR3 is 18 residues. The CDR3, as DNA: TGTGCCACCAGCACCCCGAGGCCAGGGGGACGGAGCACCGGGGAGCTGTTTTTT. It yields the protein CATSTPRPGGRSTGELFF. The variable domain in full, completed from reference TRBV15 and TRBJ2-2, reads DAMVIQNPRYQVTQFGKPVTLSCSQTLNHNVMYWYQQKSSQAPKLLFHYYDKDFNNEADTPDNFQSRRPNTSFCFLDIRSPGLGDTAMYLCATSTPRPGGRSTGELFFGEGSRLTVL.

V and J are TRBV5-1 and TRBJ2-1; 16 bases are a match to TRBD2. V was clipped by 4 bases and J by 6 bases; unmatched bases: 7. CDR3 length: 17 residues. Germline assignment: CDR1 SGHRS and CDR2 YFSETQ. Here the CDR3 reads CASSLGLAGGLSNEQFF. CDR3 bases: TGCGCCAGCAGCCTGGGACTAGCGGGAGGGTTGTCCAATGAGCAGTTCTTC.

This clone was counted once. Mismatch with germline at one junction end may stem from a read error. This CDR3 is also generated by other DNA sequences in the sample. This chain uses TRBV27 with TRBJ1-6; D gene unclear. The CDR3 sequence is 14 residues long. Germline lookup yields CDR1 MNHEY and CDR2 SMNVEV (reference sequence). CDR3: CASRQSAHNSPLHF. The CDR3 DNA reads as TGTGCCAGCAGACAGTCGGCACATAATTCCCCCCTCCACTTT.

The rearrangement joins TRBV10-3 to TRBJ2-5, with 10 bases identical to TRBD2. Unmatched junction bases numbered 2, after V lost 0 bases and J lost 4 bases. Germline lookup yields CDR1 ENHRY and CDR2 SYGVKD. The CDR3 spans 15 residues. The CDR3 DNA reads as TGTGCCATCAGTGAGTCCCTAGCGGGAGTAGAGACCCAGTACTTC. It translates to CAISESLAGVETQYF.

In this sample, this clone turned up once. The chain links TRBV7-3 to TRBJ2-3; 9 bases are shared with TRBD2. Trimming cost V 6 bases and J 2 bases; bases outside gene matches: 9. This CDR3 spans 16 amino acids. Germline V lookup: CDR1 SGHTA, CDR2 FQGTGA. Here the CDR3 DNA reads TGTGCCAGCAGTAACCCAGCGGGGGGCCTCACAGATACGCAGTATTTT. It yields the protein CASSNPAGGLTDTQYF.

The CDR3 DNA follows: TGTGCCAGCAGTGAAGGCGGGGGAGGCACAGATACGCAGTATTTT. Translating it yields CASSEGGGGTDTQYF. The gene calls are TRBV2 and TRBJ2-3; 7 bases map to TRBD2. Germline trimming cut 1 base from V and 1 base from J; bases unmatched to any gene: 2. The CDR3 consists of 15 residues. Germline V gives CDR1 SNHLY, CDR2 FYNNEI.

The V gene is TRBV5-5, the J gene TRBJ1-2, with D possibly matching TRBD1 (6 bases). The V end lost 4 bases, the J end lost 8 bases, and 15 bases lay between the germline ends. The CDR3 consists of 13 residues. Germline CDR1 is SGHKS and CDR2 is YYEKEE (reference sequence). The CDR3 nucleotides read TGTGCCAGCAGCCCCGGAGGGGGGGGAGGCTACACCTTC. This sequence encodes CASSPGGGGGYTF.

The V gene is TRBV14, the J gene TRBJ2-7; 8 bases are a match to TRBD1. This CDR3 has 15 amino acids. Germline V gene lookup returns CDR1 SGHDN and CDR2 FVKESK. J was trimmed by 4 bases and V by 1 base; bases with no gene match: 6. CDR3 nucleotides: TGTGCCAGCAGCCAAGGGCAGGGGGCGATGTACGAGCAGTACTTC. Protein sequence: CASSQGQGAMYEQYF.

J is TRBJ1-2 and V is TRBV6-1; possible D gene TRBD1, 5 bases. The V end was cut by 11 bases, the J end by 5 bases, with 18 bases between. This CDR3 has 13 amino acids. The germline V gene encodes CDR1 MNHNS and CDR2 SASEGT. The CDR3, as DNA: TGTGCCTCGATAGACCGACAGTCATATGGCTACACCTTC. It is translated as CASIDRQSYGYTF.

J is TRBJ2-7 and V is TRBV30; tentatively, D is TRBD2 (6 bases). Germline CDR1 GTSNPN, CDR2 SVGIG (reference sequence). V was pared by 2 bases and J by 2 bases, with 7 bases between. This CDR3 is built from 12 residues. The CDR3 coding sequence is TGTGCCTGGAGTCTAGCGACCTACGAGCAGTACTTC. It yields the protein CAWSLATYEQYF. Drawing the rest from reference TRBV30 and TRBJ2-7, the complete variable domain is SQTIHQWPATLVQPVGSPLSLECTVEGTSNPNLYWYRQAAGRGLQLLFYSVGIGQISSEVPQNLSASRPQDRQFILSSKKLLLSDSGFYLCAWSLATYEQYFGPGTRLTVT.

The genes are TRBV6-5 and TRBJ1-4; 9 bases match TRBD1. Germline trimming cut 2 bases from V and 4 bases from J; bases unmatched to any gene: 5. The CDR3 consists of 16 residues. Germline V gives CDR1 MNHEY, CDR2 SVGAGI. The CDR3 protein is CASSYGRTGDNEKLFF. CDR3 coding DNA: TGTGCCAGCAGTTACGGAAGGACAGGGGATAATGAAAAACTGTTTTTT.

This chain joins TRBV28 and TRBJ1-1; D perhaps matches TRBD1 (5 bases). Trimming removed 3 bases at V and 0 bases at J, with 14 bases between. Germline CDR1 MDHEN, CDR2 SYDVKM. The CDR3 covers 16 residues. The CDR3: CASSFPLTVLNTEAFF. The DNA of the CDR3 is TGTGCCAGCAGTTTCCCCTTGACAGTCCTGAACACTGAAGCTTTCTTT. Variable domain in full (rest from reference TRBV28 and TRBJ1-1): DVKVTQSSRYLVKRTGEKVFLECVQDMDHENMFWYRQDPGLGLRLIYFSYDVKMKEKGDIPEGYSVSREKKERFSLILESASTNQTSMYLCASSFPLTVLNTEAFFGQGTRLTVV.

V and J are TRBV7-2 and TRBJ1-5, with 12 bases lining up with TRBD1. Germline trimming cut 5 bases from V and 3 bases from J; bases unmatched to any gene: 11. CDR3 length equals 18 residues. The germline CDR1 and CDR2 sequences are SGHTA and FQGNSA. CDR3: CASSHISMGQGANQPQHF. CDR3 coding DNA: TGTGCCAGCAGCCATATATCCATGGGACAGGGGGCCAATCAGCCCCAGCATTTT.

The chain has TRBV7-9 and TRBJ2-1, with a possible D match to TRBD2 (6 bases). The CDR3 totals 17 residues. Per the germline V gene, CDR1 is SEHNR and CDR2 is FQNEAQ (reference sequence). V was clipped by 4 bases and J by 1 base, with 17 bases between them. CDR3 loop: CASSSPLAPTSYNEQFF. The CDR3 nucleotides are TGTGCCAGCAGCTCTCCACTAGCTCCAACTTCCTACAATGAGCAGTTCTTC.

The V call is TRBV6-6, the J call TRBJ1-5; the D is unclear. V shed 5 bases and J shed 3 bases, with 8 bases lying between them. Germline CDR1 and CDR2: MNHNY and SVGAGI (reference sequence). This CDR3 contains 13 residues. CDR3 in amino acids: CASSPHSNQPQHF. The CDR3 DNA sequence: TGTGCCAGCAGTCCCCATTCCAATCAGCCCCAGCATTTT.

This clone appeared once. The chain carries TRBV19 and TRBJ1-6; TRBD1 matches at 8 bases. Germline CDR1 and CDR2: LNHDA and SQIVND (reference sequence). This CDR3 is 16 amino acids long. With 7 bases clipped from V and 10 bases from J, the junction kept 15 bases outside the gene matches. CDR3 coding DNA: TGTGCCAGTACCCAAGGGCAGGGGGCTTTGGAATCACCCCTCCACTTT. It translates to CASTQGQGALESPLHF.